The present TCR beta chain was sequenced within a study of T cell responses to AZD1222 COVID-19 vaccine (dated by TCRdb to 2020 to 2023). At the level of the whole study: Because spike-specific TCR depth and breadth did not differ between the two schedules, AZD1222 recipients who got a second dose at roughly 4 weeks were pooled with those who got a second dose at roughly 12 weeks. TCR sequencing was performed for over 230 trial participants, of whom 200 to 210 were given two doses of AZD1222 and around 26 were given two doses of MenACWY control vaccine. Enrollment into the trials was organized by age into subgroups of 18-55, 56-69 and 70-plus years, and those subgroups contained approximately 150, 30 and 60 TCR-sequenced participants, respectively. Paper-wide results and their limitations: Only six AZD1222 recipients were SARS-CoV-2 seropositive at baseline, limiting conclusions about previously exposed vaccinees. Because no day 14 peak-response samples were available, the repertoires could be characterized only after the peak T cell response. After two AZD1222 doses, spike-specific TCR breadth and depth were significantly higher than at day 0 and than in MenACWY recipients. Most participants were white British and females outnumbered males, and the authors suggested that clonal diversity may have been underestimated. The 56-69-year group was small, and its depth increase did not reach significance, likely because of low power. Reportedly, almost half of the unique spike-specific TCRs recognized epitopes lying outside the regions that are mutated in the B.1.351 and B.1.1.7 variants. CD4 TCRs associated with the vaccine covered the entire spike protein, and the dominant responses were in regions 160-218 and 743-854.

Of note for this clone: Its antigen remains unidentified. No quality values exist for individual bases; no much larger clone is one base distant.

Measured from the cysteine to the phenylalanine, the CDR3 is 16 residues long. The sequence is cut down to CDR3 DNA, 48 bases in frame from base 1. Per the germline V gene, SGHTA is the CDR1 and FQGTGA is the CDR2. V is cut by 2 bases and J by 2 bases, and the space between the germline ends is 12 bases. The CDR3 regions of human TCRbeta chains were analyzed by immunosequencing. Under the source paper's analysis protocol: Repertoire TCRs were checked for matches against a reference library of SARS-CoV-2-specific TCRs that had been generated using the MIRA antigen-specificity platform. Breadth was defined as the fraction of unique TCRs that were SARS-CoV-2-associated. Depth was defined as the fraction of total T cells that were SARS-CoV-2-associated. Using the MIRA data, every spike-specific TCR was mapped to the spike region that the TCR reacted to and assigned to either a CD4 or a CD8 class. Log10-transformed breadth and depth values were compared by one-way ANOVA with Sidak's multiple comparisons tests. The source is immuneACCESS, and TCRdb retained only in-frame sequences with V and J called. Part of the clones is not carried over; for the studies checked, unresolved V genes explain less than half of this, and the remainder is unexplained. For V, J and clone size, that table is used; D and trimming come from the DNA. The sample contains over 60,000 clones, roughly 87% of them found a single time. 24% of the sample comes from the top ten.

The sample's time point, from its label and the paper: baseline before first vaccination. The vaccinee samples were drawn from two UK trials, COV001 and COV002, one of which was a single-blind randomized controlled phase 2/3 trial testing AZD1222 (ChAdOx1 nCoV-19) in healthy adults. For TCRbeta chain sequencing, PBMC samples were collected from trial participants at day 0 and at day 28 after the second dose. Sequenced material: peripheral blood, taken on day 0 of AZD1222 vaccination. The chain is made from TRBV7-3 and TRBJ2-2, with TRBD1 perhaps the D gene, on 6 matching bases. The source is an adult in good health. This receptor carries the CDR3 CASSLQRTANTGELFF. The DNA sequence is given as TGTGCCAGCAGCTTACAACGGACAGCTAACACCGGGGAGCTGTTTTTT.